This T cell receptor (beta chain) emerged from a study of shared clonotypes between healthy human individuals. The study, taken as a whole, reports: The low donor count limited represented genetic and exposure-history diversity.

To note about this clone: Antigen specificity is unknown.

This table comes from immunoSEQ multiplex PCR, and its TCRdb copy is limited to in-frame clones, with some not included. The sample includes fewer than 700,000 clones, roughly 96% seen only once; the top ten take 0.11%. The naive CD8 subset, CD45RO-negative cells positively selected for CCR7, excluded terminally differentiated effector memory CD45RA+ cells. Trimming stripped 4 bases from V and 3 bases from J, with 10 bases between. Germline lookup yields CDR1 SNHLY and CDR2 FYNNEI. This CDR3 comprises 13 residues. This chain joins TRBV2 and TRBJ2-7; D may correspond to TRBD1 or TRBD2 (6 bases each). Source material: naive CD8+ T cells sorted from blood. This clonotype was obtained from a woman in her twenties or thirties in good health. The CDR3 spells CASSGRGHYEQYF. The CDR3 nucleotides are TGTGCCAGCAGTGGGAGGGGACACTACGAGCAGTACTTC.